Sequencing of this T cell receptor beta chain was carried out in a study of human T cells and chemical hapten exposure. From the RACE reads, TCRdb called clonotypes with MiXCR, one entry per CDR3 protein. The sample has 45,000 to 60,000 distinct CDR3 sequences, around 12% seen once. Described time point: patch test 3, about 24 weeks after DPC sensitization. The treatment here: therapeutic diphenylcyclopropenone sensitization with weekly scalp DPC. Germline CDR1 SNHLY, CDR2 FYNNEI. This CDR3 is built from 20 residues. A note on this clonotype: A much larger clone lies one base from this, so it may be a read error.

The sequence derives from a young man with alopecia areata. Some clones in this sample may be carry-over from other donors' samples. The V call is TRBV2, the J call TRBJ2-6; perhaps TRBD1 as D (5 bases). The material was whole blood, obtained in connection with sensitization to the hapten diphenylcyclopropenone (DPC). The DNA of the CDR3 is TGTGCCAGCAGTGAAGCGGAAACAGGAAGGTACTACTCTGGGACCAACGTCCTGACTTTC. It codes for CASSEAETGRYYSGTNVLTF.